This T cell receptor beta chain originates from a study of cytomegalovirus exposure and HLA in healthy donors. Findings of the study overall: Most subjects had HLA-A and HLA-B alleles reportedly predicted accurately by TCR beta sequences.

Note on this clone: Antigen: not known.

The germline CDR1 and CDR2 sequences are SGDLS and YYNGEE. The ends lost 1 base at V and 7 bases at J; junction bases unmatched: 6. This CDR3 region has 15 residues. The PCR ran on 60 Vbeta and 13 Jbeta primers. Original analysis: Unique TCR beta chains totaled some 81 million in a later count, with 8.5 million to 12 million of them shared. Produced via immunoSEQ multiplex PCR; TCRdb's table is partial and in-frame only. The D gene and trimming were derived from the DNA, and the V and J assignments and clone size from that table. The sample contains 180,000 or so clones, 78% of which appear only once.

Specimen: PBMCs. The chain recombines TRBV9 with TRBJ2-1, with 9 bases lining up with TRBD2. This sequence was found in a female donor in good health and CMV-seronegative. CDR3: CASSVKAGGGNEQFF. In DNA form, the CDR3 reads TGTGCCAGCAGCGTAAAAGCGGGAGGAGGTAATGAGCAGTTCTTC.